This T cell receptor beta chain stems from a study of T cell responses to AZD1222 COVID-19 vaccine. Study results and limitations: The donor cohort was predominantly white British with a female majority, and clonal diversity may have been underestimated. Only five to seven individuals given AZD1222 were seropositive at baseline.

The protocol was immunoSEQ multiplex PCR, while the TCRdb copy is restricted to in-frame clones and leaves out a portion. The table has about 150,000 clones, roughly 90% seen once. Regarding this clone: Its antigen is not known.

Germline trimming cut 5 bases from V and 1 base from J; bases unmatched to any gene: 6. Germline CDR1 and CDR2: MNHEY and SMNVEV (reference sequence). This CDR3 is built from 15 residues. The TCR was taken from an adult in good health. The sample was peripheral blood, taken on day 0 of AZD1222 vaccination. This sequence joins TRBV27 and TRBJ2-3; 7 bases match TRBD2. CDR3 loop: CASSGLAGGTDTQYF. CDR3 sequence (DNA): TGTGCCAGCAGTGGGTTAGCGGGTGGCACAGATACGCAGTATTTT.